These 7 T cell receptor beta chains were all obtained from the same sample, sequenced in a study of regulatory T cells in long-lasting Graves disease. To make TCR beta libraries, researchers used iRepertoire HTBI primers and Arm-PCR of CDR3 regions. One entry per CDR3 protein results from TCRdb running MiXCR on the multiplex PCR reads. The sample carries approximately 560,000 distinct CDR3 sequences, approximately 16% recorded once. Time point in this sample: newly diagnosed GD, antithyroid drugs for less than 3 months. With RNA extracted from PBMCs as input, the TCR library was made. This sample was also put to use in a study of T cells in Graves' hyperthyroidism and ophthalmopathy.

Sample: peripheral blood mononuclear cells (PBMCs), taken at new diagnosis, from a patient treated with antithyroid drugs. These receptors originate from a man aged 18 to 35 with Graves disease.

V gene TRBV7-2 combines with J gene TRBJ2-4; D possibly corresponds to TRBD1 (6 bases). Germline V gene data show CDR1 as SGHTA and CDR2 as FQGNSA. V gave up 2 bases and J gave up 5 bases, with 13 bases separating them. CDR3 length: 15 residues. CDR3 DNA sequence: TGTGCCAGCAGCTTAATGGCCAGGGGCGAAAACATTCAGTACTTC. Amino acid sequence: CASSLMARGENIQYF.

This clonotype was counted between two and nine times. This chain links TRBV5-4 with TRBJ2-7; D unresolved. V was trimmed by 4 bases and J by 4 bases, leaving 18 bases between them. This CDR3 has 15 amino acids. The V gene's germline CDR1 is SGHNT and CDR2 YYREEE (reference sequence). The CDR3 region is CASSLQTGSTYEQYF. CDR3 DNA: TGTGCCAGCAGCCTACAGACTGGGTCGACTTACGAGCAGTACTTC.

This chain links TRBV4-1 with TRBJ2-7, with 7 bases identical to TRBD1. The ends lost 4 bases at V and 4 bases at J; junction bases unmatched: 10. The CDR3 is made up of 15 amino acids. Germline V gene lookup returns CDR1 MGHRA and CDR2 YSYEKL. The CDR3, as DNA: TGCGCCAGCAGCCCACCTCCGGGACAGACGTACGAGCAGTACTTC. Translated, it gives CASSPPPGQTYEQYF.

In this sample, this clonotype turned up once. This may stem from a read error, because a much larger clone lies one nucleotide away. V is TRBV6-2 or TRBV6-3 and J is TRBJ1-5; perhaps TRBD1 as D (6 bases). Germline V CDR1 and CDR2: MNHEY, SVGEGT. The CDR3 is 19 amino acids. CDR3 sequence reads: CASSYTLGGADYSDQPQHF. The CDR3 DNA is TGTGCCAGCAGTTACACCCTCGGGGGGGCTGATTATAGCGATCAGCCCCAGCATTTT.

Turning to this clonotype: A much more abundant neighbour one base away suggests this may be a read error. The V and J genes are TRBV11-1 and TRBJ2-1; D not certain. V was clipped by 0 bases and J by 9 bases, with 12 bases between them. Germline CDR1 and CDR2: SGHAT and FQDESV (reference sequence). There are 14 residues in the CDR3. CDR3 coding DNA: TGTGCCAGCAGCTTAGCTGTAGATGCGGTTGAGCAGTTCTTC. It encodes CASSLAVDAVEQFF.

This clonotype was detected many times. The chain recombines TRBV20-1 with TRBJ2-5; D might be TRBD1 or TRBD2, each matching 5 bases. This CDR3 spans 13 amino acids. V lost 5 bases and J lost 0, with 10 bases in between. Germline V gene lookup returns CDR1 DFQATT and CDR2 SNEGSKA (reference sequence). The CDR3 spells CSAGWGYQETQYF. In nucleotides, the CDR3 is TGCAGTGCTGGTTGGGGGTACCAAGAGACCCAGTACTTC.

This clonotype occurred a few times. In DNA form, the CDR3 reads TGCGCCAGCAGCCCAATAGCGGGAGCGAACACCGGGGAGCTGTTTTTT. Protein: CASSPIAGANTGELFF. This chain joins TRBV5-1 and TRBJ2-2, with 9 bases aligning to TRBD2. The junction had 4 bases not matched to a gene; V was cut back by 4 bases and J by 0 bases. Per germline, CDR1 SGHRS and CDR2 YFSETQ. The CDR3 length is 16 residues. Variable domain in full (rest from reference TRBV5-1 and TRBJ2-2): KAGVTQTPRYLIKTRGQQVTLSCSPISGHRSVSWYQQTPGQGLQFLFEYFSETQRNKGNFPGRFSGRQFSNSRSEMNVSTLELGDSALYLCASSPIAGANTGELFFGEGSRLTVL.